This T cell receptor beta chain comes out of a study of cytomegalovirus exposure and HLA in healthy donors. Study details: Falling in the Caucasian-associated ancestry cluster were roughly 86% of 398 genotyped donors.

Per the germline V gene, CDR1 is MDHEN and CDR2 is SYDVKM. V lost 6 bases, J lost 5 bases, and 12 bases stayed unmatched. CDR3 length equals 15 residues. The PCR made use of 60 Vbeta and 13 Jbeta primers. Measured with immunoSEQ multiplex PCR; TCRdb has only the in-frame clones, and not every one. The sample includes roughly 100,000 clones, 55% to 70% seen only once; the top ten take about 22%. As regards this clone: Its antigen is as yet unknown.

Study results and limitations: Previously analyzed data showed that most TCR beta V segments were productive at a frequency of about 90% or about 30%. A reported reduction in N-insertions relative to the roughly 700-donor mean was seen in an Asian-associated ancestry cluster in a later analysis.

Source material: PBMCs. The rearrangement joins TRBV28 to TRBJ1-2; 7 bases agree with TRBD1. The source of this sequence is a woman aged 45-59 years in good health and CMV-seropositive. The CDR3: CASSLIDRVRYGYTF. In nucleotides, the CDR3 is TGTGCCAGCAGCCTGATCGACAGGGTTAGGTATGGCTACACCTTC.